This TCR beta chain was retrieved from a study of beta chain features in type 1 diabetes (dated by TCRdb to the late 2010s). For the wider study: No differences in mean age, gender distribution, total cell number or subset yield were found between patients and healthy donors. Across all samples, 107,917,701 sorted cells were examined, and cell number per subset correlated strongly with RNA yield. The study compared TCRB repertoires of sorted circulating CD4+ T cell subsets between recently diagnosed type 1 diabetes patients and matched healthy donors. Regulatory and stem cell-like memory subsets were isolated from only 8 patients and about 8 healthy donors, whereas naive and central memory subsets came from all 30 or so donors.

From each donor, a single peripheral blood sample of about 116 mL on average was drawn into heparinised tubes. Naive, central memory, regulatory and stem cell-like memory CD4+ T cells were sorted on a BD FACSAria II using a panel including CD45RO, CCR7, CD25, CD127, CD95 and CD27. Every sorted population had a purity above 98%. Right away, PBMCs were isolated by Lymphoprep density gradient centrifugation and were stained directly, with no culture step. So that batch effects would be minimized, each experiment stained and sorted samples in pairs, pairing one healthy donor with one patient. What the research found in general, with its limitations: Fewer insertions and more nucleotide deletions at VDJ recombination sites were observed in patients with type 1 diabetes, implying thymic rearrangement abnormalities. Type 1 diabetes patients showed a moderate but significant shortening of TCRB CDR3 length in all four CD4+ subsets. Because cDNA was sequenced instead of genomic DNA, highly expressing activated cells could be over-represented, though the groups showed no difference in activation or CD3 levels. Shorter templates might have been favored by PCR, but patient and control samples were amplified and corrected together, so both groups would have been affected equally by any skew. Naive, central memory and regulatory TCRB repertoires appeared to be more similar among patients than among healthy donors. Because small numbers of individuals were included in the HLA sub-analyses, any influence of HLA type on TCRB rearrangement was left unresolved.

Notes on this clone: Its specific antigen is unknown. Within one base of it there is no much larger clone, and no base qualities were kept.

The High Capacity cDNA Reverse Transcription Kit was used to reverse transcribe all of the isolated RNA, meaning that expressed TCRB transcripts were what got sequenced. Deep immunoSEQ sequencing was performed on naive, central memory and regulatory T cell samples, with an average of approximately 3.9 million total reads per sample. Sorted cells were lysed in RLT buffer and RNA was extracted with DNase-treated RNeasy Micro or Mini kits, depending on cell number. Each cell subset was processed separately to prevent cross-contamination, with patient and healthy donor samples processed together. The immunoSEQ multiplex PCR was used to amplify TCRB sequences from cDNA, yielding 87-bp fragments that span the CDR3 region. Sequencing of the amplicons was done on the Illumina HiSeq platform. For the original study's pipeline: Synthetic template baselines were used to correct PCR bias computationally, reads within Hamming distance 2 were collapsed together, and singletons that could not be merged were discarded. Reads were aligned to IMGT to assign V, D and J genes, CDR3 length, and insertions or deletions at six rearrangement sites. Clonotype counts were normalized to sorted cell number within each subset before computing true diversity and Gini coefficients with the tcR R package. Repertoire sharing was quantified using the overlap coefficient calculated on TCRB nucleotide sequences. TCRdb's version of the immuneACCESS table is confined to in-frame rearrangements and falls short of the full clone set. An unresolved V gene accounts for under half of the shortfall where checked; the remainder is of unknown origin. V and J calls and clone size come straight from that table; D and trimming were deduced from the DNA. Recorded for this sample are about 53,000 clones; under 60% of them occurred a single time. The ten largest clones capture around 2.5% of the sample.

Relative to germline, V is 2 bases shorter and J is 3 bases shorter, with 16 bases between their ends. The germline V gene sets CDR1 to ENHRY and CDR2 to SYGVKD. Reading from cysteine to phenylalanine, the CDR3 counts 17 amino acids. Here the CDR3 DNA is all that survives: 51 bases in frame from base 1. The chain links TRBV10-3 with TRBJ2-2; 5 matching bases give a weak D call of TRBD1. The sequenced sample was Tregs from blood. The cell subset or site label, read with the paper, signifies: regulatory CD4+ T cells. The origin of this receptor is a woman aged 40 to 50 with type 1 diabetes. DNA sequence: TGTGCCATCAGTGAGAGTGGTCGAACAGGAGACACCGGGGAGCTGTTTTTT. Translated, this is CAISESGRTGDTGELFF.